Listed here are 11 T cell receptor beta chains from one sample, sequenced in a study of shared clonotypes between healthy human individuals. The data were produced by immunoSEQ multiplex PCR, yet TCRdb's version contains in-frame clones alone and is incomplete. The sample consists of over 2 million clones, less than 95% of them appearing once. Sequencing input: naive CD4+ T cells from PBMCs. Subset: CD45RA+ positively selected. The receptor set was obtained from a man between 18 and 35 years old in good health. Some clones in this sample may be carry-over from other donors' samples.

The chain joins TRBV7-3 to TRBJ1-3, with D uncertain. The CDR3 is made up of 16 amino acids. Germline V gene data show CDR1 as SGHTA and CDR2 as FQGTGA. V lost 0 bases, J lost 1 base, and 10 bases lay in between. The chain's CDR3 is CASSLTGVGSGNTIYF. The CDR3 nucleotides are TGTGCCAGCAGCTTAACGGGCGTGGGATCTGGAAACACCATATATTTT.

The V call is TRBV7-6, the J call TRBJ2-1; TRBD2 agrees at 11 bases. This CDR3 has 19 residues. Trimming at V came to 5 bases and at J to 0 bases, leaving 12 bases not matched to a gene. CDR1 is SGHVS, CDR2 FNYEAQ, per germline. DNA of the CDR3: TGTGCCAGCAGCCCAAGTGGTGCTAGCGGGAGGAGCTCCTACAATGAGCAGTTCTTC. The encoded protein is CASSPSGASGRSSYNEQFF. Filled out from reference TRBV7-6 and TRBJ2-1, the complete variable domain reads GAGVSQSPRYKVTKRGQDVALRCDPISGHVSLYWYRQALGQGPEFLTYFNYEAQQDKSGLPNDRFSAERPEGSISTLTIQRTEQRDSAMYRCASSPSGASGRSSYNEQFFGPGTRLTVL.

The V gene is TRBV9, the J gene TRBJ2-7; 8 bases are a match to TRBD1. The CDR3 runs to 15 residues. Germline V gives CDR1 SGDLS, CDR2 YYNGEE. The V gene end was trimmed by 0 bases and the J gene end by 2 bases; junction bases not matched to a gene: 4. This chain's CDR3 is CASSVDPGGPYEQYF. CDR3 coding DNA: TGTGCCAGCAGCGTAGATCCAGGGGGCCCCTACGAGCAGTACTTC.

The chain uses TRBV5-1 and TRBJ2-7; 8 bases match TRBD1. CDR3 length: 14 amino acids. Germline V CDR1 and CDR2: SGHRS, YFSETQ. V shed 0 bases, J shed 7 bases, and the junction held 6 bases outside the gene matches. CDR3 region: CASSLGPGGGEQYF. CDR3 DNA: TGCGCCAGCAGCTTGGGCCCAGGGGGCGGTGAGCAGTACTTC.

The V gene is TRBV5-5, the J gene TRBJ2-2; D gene ambiguous. CDR1 and CDR2 from the germline V gene are SGHKS and YYEKEE (reference sequence). CDR3 length: 12 amino acids. V was cut by 2 bases and J by 6 bases, with 5 bases left in between. The CDR3 sequence: CASSFLAGELFF. The CDR3 DNA sequence: TGTGCCAGCAGCTTTTTAGCCGGGGAGCTGTTTTTT.

The chain combines TRBV7-9 with TRBJ2-2; no clear D gene. Trimming stripped 5 bases from V and 6 bases from J, with 10 bases between. The CDR3 covers 13 residues. CDR1 is SEHNR, CDR2 FQNEAQ, per germline (reference sequence). The CDR3 DNA reads TGTGCCAGCAGCCAGGAAAGGGCCGGGGAGCTGTTTTTT. Residues: CASSQERAGELFF.

The chain carries TRBV10-3 and TRBJ2-6, with 9 bases identical to TRBD1. The germline V gene has CDR1 ENHRY and CDR2 SYGVKD. V was clipped by 2 bases and J by 2 bases; unmatched bases: 4. This CDR3 has 17 amino acids. DNA of the CDR3: TGTGCCATCAGTGAGCCGGGACAGGGTACTGGGGCCAACGTCCTGACTTTC. Translated: CAISEPGQGTGANVLTF.

Turning to this clone: Other DNA sequences within the sample encode an identical CDR3. CDR3 region: CASSLSVSSYNEQFF. The CDR3 DNA is TGTGCCAGCAGCTTGTCGGTGAGCTCCTACAATGAGCAGTTCTTC. The V call is TRBV5-4, the J call TRBJ2-1, with D unclear. Germline V gene sequence: CDR1 SGHNT, CDR2 YYREEE (reference sequence). The V end lost 1 base, the J end lost 0 bases, and 8 bases lay between the germline ends. This CDR3 has 15 residues. The full variable domain, completed using reference TRBV5-4 and TRBJ2-1, is ETGVTQSPTHLIKTRGQQVTLRCSSQSGHNTVSWYQQALGQGPQFIFQYYREEENGRGNFPPRFSGLQFPNYSSELNVNALELDDSALYLCASSLSVSSYNEQFFGPGTRLTVL.

This chain links TRBV7-2 with TRBJ2-1, with D perhaps matching TRBD1 (5 bases). There are 15 residues in the CDR3. Trimming removed 5 bases at V and 0 bases at J, with 11 bases between. Germline lookup yields CDR1 SGHTA and CDR2 FQGNSA. CDR3 in amino acids: CASSVDSSSYNEQFF. CDR3 nucleotides: TGTGCCAGCAGCGTTGACAGTAGCTCCTACAATGAGCAGTTCTTC. Complete variable domain (other parts from reference TRBV7-2 and TRBJ2-1): GAGVSQSPSNKVTEKGKDVELRCDPISGHTALYWYRQSLGQGLEFLIYFQGNSAPDKSGLPSDRFSAERTGGSVSTLTIQRTQQEDSAVYLCASSVDSSSYNEQFFGPGTRLTVL.

The chain links TRBV2 to TRBJ1-5; TRBD1 might be the D (5 bases). Trimming stripped 4 bases from V and 0 bases from J, with 16 bases between. The CDR3 is 17 residues long. Germline CDR1 is SNHLY and CDR2 is FYNNEI. CDR3 residues: CASSGSRGGYSNQPQHF. CDR3 DNA sequence: TGTGCCAGCAGTGGGTCAAGGGGAGGGTATAGCAATCAGCCCCAGCATTTT.

The rearrangement links TRBV20-1 to TRBJ1-1; D is undetermined. Germline-derived CDR1 and CDR2 are DFQATT and SNEGSKA (reference sequence). V was pared by 4 bases and J by 9 bases, with 12 bases between. This CDR3 contains 11 residues. CDR3 sequence (DNA): TGCAGTGCTACTACCGGCGGAAAAGCTTTCTTT. Protein: CSATTGGKAFF.